This note documents a single T cell receptor beta chain sequence. At least ten counts were recorded for this clonotype. Its antigen has not been determined. Nothing much larger sits one base from this clone, and base qualities are not available. This sample was included in a study of HIV-infected patients and healthy controls (dated by TCRdb to the mid-2010s). CDR1 and CDR2 were assigned from the germline V gene as WSHSY and SAAADI. Including cysteine and phenylalanine, the CDR3 has 14 amino acids. Here the CDR3 DNA is all that survives: 42 bases in frame from base 1. V loses 7 bases, J loses 1 base, and the germline ends lie 12 bases apart. Libraries were constructed by 5' RACE. The sequencing machine was an Illumina MiSeq. TCRdb handled the public reads itself, with Q25 trimming in fastp and clone calling in MiXCR, and kept productive beta chains. Each CDR3 protein appears once, grouped with its most common genes and DNA. The sample data list tens of thousands of distinct CDR3 sequences, and less than 20% of these were observed just once. Together, the top ten hold 1.1% to 1.5% of the sample.

The receptor was derived from a human donor in good health. Specimen: CD4+ T cells from blood. The chain joins TRBV10-2 to TRBJ2-3, with the D gene uncertain. The nucleotide sequence reads TGCGCCAGCAAAGAACTCCCTGGCACAGATACGCAGTATTTT. Its translation is CASKELPGTDTQYF.